One sample yielded the 18 T cell receptor beta chains listed below, sequenced in a study of T-cell memory formation after mild COVID-19. TCRdb re-called the 5' RACE reads with MiXCR, one entry per CDR3 protein. This table has roughly 300,000 distinct CDR3 sequences, 8.2% appearing once. Sequenced input: PBMCs or a T cell subset sorted from them (not recorded which). These receptors were collected from a man in his late teens or twenties who had mild COVID-19 (a few samples of this study predate the infection). Cell type and time point are not known.

J is TRBJ2-5 and V is TRBV18; 7 nucleotides match TRBD2. CDR1 is KGHSH and CDR2 is LQKENI in the germline V gene. V was pared by 5 bases and J by 0 bases, with 3 bases of the junction left unmatched. The CDR3 length is 14 residues. The CDR3 nucleotides are TGTGCCAGCTCATCTGCGGGGGACCAAGAGACCCAGTACTTC. Translation gives CASSSAGDQETQYF.

The rearrangement links TRBV7-3 to TRBJ2-3; TRBD2 matches 10 bases. The CDR3 extends over 17 amino acids. Trimming at V came to 3 bases and at J to 3 bases, leaving 9 bases not matched to a gene. Germline V gives CDR1 SGHTA, CDR2 FQGTGA. CDR3 sequence: CASSLASGGPATDTQYF. The CDR3 DNA sequence: TGTGCCAGCAGCTTGGCTAGCGGGGGACCTGCAACAGATACGCAGTATTTT.

V usage is TRBV5-1 and J usage is TRBJ2-3, with D hard to call. The germline V and J ends were trimmed by 0 bases and 2 bases, with 10 bases remaining between them. CDR1 and CDR2 from the germline V gene are SGHRS and YFSETQ. The CDR3 contains 15 residues. The CDR3 DNA reads as TGCGCCAGCAGCTTGGATGGCGTGCTCACAGATACGCAGTATTTT. As protein: CASSLDGVLTDTQYF.

This clonotype was counted only a few times. The V gene is TRBV5-1, the J gene TRBJ2-1, with D perhaps matching TRBD2 (5 bases). V shed 3 bases and J shed 7 bases, with 17 bases lying between them. The germline V gene has CDR1 SGHRS and CDR2 YFSETQ. CDR3 length equals 15 residues. Here the CDR3 DNA reads TGCGCCAGCAGCTCCAGTTCTGGATCGGGGAATGAGCAGTTCTTC. Translation gives CASSSSSGSGNEQFF.

Worth noting for this clonotype: At one end, the junction sequence differs from germline, possibly due to a read error. The chain combines TRBV2 with TRBJ2-5, with a weak D call TRBD1 (6 bases). Germline CDR1 reads SNHLY; CDR2 reads FYNNEI. This CDR3 has 14 residues. The CDR3 is CASSAGRAGQYSGF. The DNA for the CDR3 is TGTGCCAGCAGTGCCGGAAGGGCAGGACAGTACAGCGGCTTC.

The V call is TRBV23-1, the J call TRBJ2-4; D is undetermined. TRBV23-1 is an open reading frame, and its role is uncertain. This CDR3 region has 12 residues. The V gene lost 6 bases and the J gene lost 8 bases, with 11 bases spanning the gap. The CDR3: CASRSLVDIQYF. DNA of the CDR3: TGCGCCAGCAGGTCTCTAGTGGACATTCAGTACTTC.

This clonotype was observed a few times. The chain is built from TRBV12-3 or TRBV12-4 and TRBJ1-1; 7 bases map to TRBD1. With 5 bases clipped from V and 1 base from J, the junction kept 7 bases outside the gene matches. The CDR3 is 15 amino acids. In nucleotides, the CDR3 is TGTGCCAGCAGTCCAACACAGGGGAGGAACACTGAAGCTTTCTTT. Protein product: CASSPTQGRNTEAFF.

This clonotype was observed at least ten times. The chain has TRBV5-1 and TRBJ2-2; TRBD1 matches 7 bases. The J segment lost 2 bases and the V segment lost 6 bases, leaving 4 bases of the junction unmatched. The CDR3 has 14 residues. In germline, CDR1 is SGHRS, CDR2 YFSETQ. DNA of the CDR3: TGCGCCAGCAACAGGGGACCAAACACCGGGGAGCTGTTTTTT. It specifies CASNRGPNTGELFF.

The sample holds a few counts of this clonotype. The CDR3 is CASSATGRGGEQFF. CDR3 sequence (DNA): TGCGCCAGCAGTGCTACAGGGCGGGGAGGGGAGCAGTTCTTC. V usage is TRBV10-1 and J usage is TRBJ2-1; possibly TRBD2 for D (7 bases). Germline lookup yields CDR1 WNHNN and CDR2 SYGVQD (reference sequence). The CDR3 spans 14 residues. The V end was cut by 4 bases, the J end by 10 bases, with 17 bases between.

This clonotype has more than one count but fewer than ten. The chain is built from TRBV5-4 and TRBJ2-3; 8 bases align to TRBD2. The V gene end was trimmed by 4 bases and the J gene end by 2 bases; junction bases not matched to a gene: 9. This CDR3 spans 16 amino acids. Germline loops: CDR1 SGHNT, CDR2 YYREEE (reference sequence). CDR3 protein: CASSLAGGGHTDTQYF. The CDR3 DNA follows: TGTGCCAGCAGCCTAGCGGGCGGCGGGCACACAGATACGCAGTATTTT. The full variable domain, its missing parts supplied by reference TRBV5-4 and TRBJ2-3, is ETGVTQSPTHLIKTRGQQVTLRCSSQSGHNTVSWYQQALGQGPQFIFQYYREEENGRGNFPPRFSGLQFPNYSSELNVNALELDDSALYLCASSLAGGGHTDTQYFGPGTRLTVL.

DNA for the CDR3: TGTGCCAGCAACGATGGGATTTTCGGGGGCTACACCTTC. It yields the protein CASNDGIFGGYTF. The chain employs TRBV6-5 and TRBJ1-2; D unresolved. From germline, CDR1 is MNHEY and CDR2 SVGAGI. The CDR3 consists of 13 residues. Trimming stripped 7 bases from V and 8 bases from J, with 17 bases between.

This clonotype has a count of ten or more. The V call is TRBV4-1, the J call TRBJ1-5, with D maybe TRBD1 (6 bases). Trimming took off 3 bases at V and 8 bases at J, with 14 bases between the two ends. Germline CDR1 MGHRA, CDR2 YSYEKL. The CDR3 sequence is 14 residues long. The CDR3 region is CASSHPQGLEPQHF. The CDR3 DNA reads as TGCGCCAGCAGCCACCCACAGGGACTGGAGCCCCAGCATTTT.

A single count supports this clonotype. The V call is TRBV6-5, the J call TRBJ2-1; weak D call: TRBD2 (5 bases). CDR3 size: 13 residues. V was clipped by 7 bases and J by 6 bases, with 13 bases between them. Germline CDR1 is MNHEY and CDR2 is SVGAGI. CDR3 sequence reads: CASKVAFANEQFF. The DNA of the CDR3 is TGTGCCAGCAAAGTAGCGTTCGCCAATGAGCAGTTCTTC.

The rearrangement uses TRBV4-3 and TRBJ1-6, with D perhaps matching TRBD1 (5 bases). Trimming stripped 1 base from V and 13 bases from J, with 11 bases between. Germline CDR1 reads LGHNA; CDR2 reads YSLEER. There are 13 residues in the CDR3. The CDR3 DNA follows: TGCGCCAGCAGCCAAGCTGCCGACAGCCCCCTCCACTTT. This encodes CASSQAADSPLHF.

The DNA for the CDR3 is TGTGCCAGCAGCTTATCGGGTAGGACGCAGTATTTT. It specifies CASSLSGRTQYF. The rearrangement uses TRBV7-2 and TRBJ2-3; D ambiguous. The CDR3 runs 12 residues. The V end lost 2 bases, the J end lost 9 bases, and 9 bases lay between the germline ends. Germline V lookup: CDR1 SGHTA, CDR2 FQGNSA.

This clonotype has ten or more counts. The genes are TRBV5-1 and TRBJ2-1; 8 bases are a match to TRBD1. The CDR3 runs to 16 residues. Germline CDR1 is SGHRS and CDR2 is YFSETQ. The ends lost 4 bases at V and 0 bases at J; junction bases unmatched: 6. Written as DNA, the CDR3 is TGCGCCAGCAGCCTCCGGACAGGGAGCTCCTACAATGAGCAGTTCTTC. Residues: CASSLRTGSSYNEQFF.

The sample holds many counts of this clonotype. V usage is TRBV7-2 and J usage is TRBJ1-5; D unclear. Germline lookup yields CDR1 SGHTA and CDR2 FQGNSA. V was shortened by 3 bases and J by 9 bases, with 9 bases between the two germline ends. This CDR3 spans 12 amino acids. The CDR3 loop reads CASSFLSMPQHF. As DNA, the CDR3 is TGTGCCAGCAGCTTCCTATCTATGCCCCAGCATTTT.

This rearrangement joins TRBV19 to TRBJ2-2; D is unresolved. Trimming left V 7 bases short and J 0 bases short, with 12 bases between. The CDR3 sequence is 15 residues long. Germline lookup yields CDR1 LNHDA and CDR2 SQIVND (reference sequence). The CDR3 nucleotides read TGTGCCAGTACCATAGATTGGACGAACACCGGGGAGCTGTTTTTT. It yields the protein CASTIDWTNTGELFF. Full variable domain (outside the CDR3, taken from reference TRBV19 and TRBJ2-2): DGGITQSPKYLFRKEGQNVTLSCEQNLNHDAMYWYRQDPGQGLRLIYYSQIVNDFQKGDIAEGYSVSREKKESFPLTVTSAQKNPTAFYLCASTIDWTNTGELFFGEGSRLTVL.